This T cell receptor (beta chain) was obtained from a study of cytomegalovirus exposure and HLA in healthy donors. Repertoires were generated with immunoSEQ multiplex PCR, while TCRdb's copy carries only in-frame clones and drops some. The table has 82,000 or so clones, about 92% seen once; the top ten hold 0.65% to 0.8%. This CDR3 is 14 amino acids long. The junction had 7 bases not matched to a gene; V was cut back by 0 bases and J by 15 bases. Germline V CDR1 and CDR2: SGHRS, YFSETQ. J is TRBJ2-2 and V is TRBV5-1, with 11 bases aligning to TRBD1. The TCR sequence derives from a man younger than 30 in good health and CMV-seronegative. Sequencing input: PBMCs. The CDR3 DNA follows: TGCGCCAGCAGCTTGGCCGAAGGGACAGGGGGGTTGTTTTTT. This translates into CASSLAEGTGGLFF.